This T cell receptor beta chain emerged from a study of blood T cell repertoires in COVID-19. Study background: The United States, Italy and Spain provided the acute and convalescent COVID-19 samples. PBMCs, B-cell-depleted T cells, or T cells were the source of the cDNA or gDNA that made up the material.

In the source study's methods: Counts of nucleated cells, estimated from reference gene primer amplification, were obtained. The method was immunoSEQ multiplex PCR; TCRdb's version includes in-frame clones alone and lacks a portion of them. The DNA was the basis for D and trimming; V, J and clone size are from that table. The data show about 170,000 clones, approximately 90% seen once. V lost 6 bases and J lost 7; bases outside the gene matches: 4. In germline, CDR1 is KGHSH, CDR2 LQKENI. This CDR3 region has 12 residues. The clonotype was recovered from a man between 18 and 35 years old with active or convalescent COVID-19. The rearrangement uses TRBV18 and TRBJ2-7; TRBD1 matches at 9 bases. The sample comprised peripheral blood. Written as DNA, the CDR3 is TGTGCCAGCTCGGACAGGGGCGGGGAGCAGTACTTC. Residues: CASSDRGGEQYF. Full variable domain (remainder filled in from reference TRBV18 and TRBJ2-7): NAGVMQNPRHLVRRRGQEARLRCSPMKGHSHVYWYRQLPEEGLKFMVYLQKENIIDESGMPKERFSAEFPKEGPSILRIQQVVRGDSAAYFCASSDRGGEQYFGPGTRLTVT.